The clone carrying this T cell receptor (beta chain) has ten or more counts. This sample was taken from a study of identical twins. TCRdb fed the 5' RACE reads into MiXCR, producing one record per CDR3 protein. The sample lists some 560,000 distinct CDR3 sequences, roughly 9.9% occurring once. Trimming stripped 4 bases from V and 7 bases from J, with 14 bases between. This CDR3 comprises 13 residues. The same specimen was also included in a second study, on yellow fever vaccine responses in identical twins.

J is TRBJ2-7 and V is TRBV12-3 or TRBV12-4; D might be TRBD1 or TRBD2, each matching 5 bases. The sequenced sample was PBMCs. The sequence was collected from a woman in her late teens or twenties in good health. The CDR3 region is CASSWDGTVEQYF. The CDR3 DNA reads TGTGCCAGCAGTTGGGACGGCACCGTAGAGCAGTACTTC.